The rows below give T cell receptor beta chains drawn from one sample of a study of T-cell memory formation after mild COVID-19. TCRdb recomputed calls from the 5' RACE reads with MiXCR, one row per CDR3 protein. Among approximately 350,000 distinct CDR3 sequences, about an eighth were seen once, and the ten largest hold about a fifth. Input material: PBMCs or a T cell subset sorted from them (not recorded which). The receptors originated from a young man who had mild COVID-19 (a few samples of this study predate the infection). Cell type and time point are not known. The conserved cysteine and the conserved F or W are not part of the CDR3 here. Fields, in order: clone size, V gene, CDR3 length, J gene, D gene, CDR3 protein. D genes are given only for firm matches. Size values are once, few and many counts, or a class for expanded clones, and some rows have none.

many	TRBV5-6	13	TRBJ2-5	-	ASSLAAGLQETQY
few	TRBV4-3	14	TRBJ2-1	-	ASSQDTGRGNNEQF
-	TRBV5-5	11	TRBJ2-5	-	ASSLGSAETQY
few	TRBV28	13	TRBJ2-7	-	ASRPPQVSSYEQY
many	TRBV6-2/TRBV6-3	11	TRBJ1-1	-	ASLQEPNTEAF
-	TRBV7-2	13	TRBJ2-2	-	ASSLTGRVTGELF
few	TRBV20-1	11	TRBJ2-2	-	SARRRNTGELF
-	TRBV6-5	12	TRBJ2-7	-	ASREQGALREQY
many	TRBV29-1	6	TRBJ1-2	-	SVGGYT
few	TRBV5-4	11	TRBJ2-5	-	ATRAPSEETQY
-	TRBV6-5	14	TRBJ2-2	-	ASSWLGHTNTGELF
few	TRBV19	11	TRBJ1-1	TRBD1	ASSLGTATEAF
few	TRBV15	14	TRBJ2-1	-	ATSRDLDSPYNEQF
few	TRBV7-2	13	TRBJ1-4	-	ASSLSSGLGEKLF
few	TRBV7-9	12	TRBJ2-5	-	ASSFPSKAETQY
few	TRBV12-3/TRBV12-4	10	TRBJ1-1	-	ASSLAYTEAF
many	TRBV18	15	TRBJ2-1	-	ASSPPREQRANNEQF
-	TRBV6-6	10	TRBJ1-1	-	ATDLTGTEAF
-	TRBV28	11	TRBJ1-2	-	ASSLLRGYGYT
-	TRBV28	11	TRBJ1-2	-	ASSTGVNYGYT
-	TRBV10-3	16	TRBJ2-2	TRBD2	AIPEGGRGPTNTGELF
-	TRBV6-6	13	TRBJ1-1	-	ASSYFGGRNTEAF
-	TRBV6-6	13	TRBJ1-5	-	ASSLGLISNQPQH
-	TRBV7-3	11	TRBJ2-5	-	ASSGGSQETQY
-	TRBV20-1	13	TRBJ2-1	TRBD1	SARLIGDRNNEQF
-	TRBV11-2	11	TRBJ2-4	-	ASSFGGENIQY
few	TRBV4-3	12	TRBJ1-6	-	ASSQETLRSPLH
-	TRBV28	11	TRBJ1-2	-	ASSSSGSYGYT
-	TRBV2	15	TRBJ2-1	TRBD2	ASSEVGLAGGNNEQF
-	TRBV20-1	10	TRBJ1-4	-	SAAGLTEKLF
-	TRBV11-1	11	TRBJ1-2	-	ASSPGIKNGYT
many	TRBV5-1	13	TRBJ2-1	TRBD1	ASSLDRGPYNEQF
-	TRBV11-2	12	TRBJ2-3	TRBD1	ASSLGTVLNTQY
-	TRBV29-1	13	TRBJ1-1	-	SASPGTPANTEAF
few	TRBV6-5	13	TRBJ2-1	TRBD2	ASSSPGLAGGEQF
-	TRBV21-1	12	TRBJ2-1	-	ASSKGHNYNEQF
-	TRBV2	14	TRBJ1-2	-	ASPIYALSKEGGYT
few	TRBV29-1	10	TRBJ1-2	-	SVEQLFPGYT
few	TRBV5-1	13	TRBJ1-1	-	ASNSAGELNTEAF
-	TRBV18	12	TRBJ2-3	-	ASSGRAGTDTQY
many	TRBV29-1	12	TRBJ2-2	-	SVEDGGNTGELF
-	TRBV5-1	11	TRBJ2-3	TRBD2	ASSSGGPDTQY
few	TRBV6-5	14	TRBJ2-2	-	ASRLYRTDNTGELF
many	TRBV7-2	14	TRBJ2-4	TRBD1	ASSLTRTGTKNIQY
few	TRBV7-2	11	TRBJ1-1	TRBD1	ASEQGGNPVDF
-	TRBV29-1	10	TRBJ2-7	-	SVEFQGNEQY
few	TRBV19	14	TRBJ2-1	-	ASSISTRGVYNEQF
-	TRBV4-3	12	TRBJ2-2	-	ASSQDLGTGELF
-	TRBV7-2	13	TRBJ1-3	TRBD1	ASSSRGRSGNTIY
-	TRBV18	11	TRBJ2-5	-	ASSRDRMETQY
few	TRBV20-1	11	TRBJ1-1	-	SAQRTSSAEAF
many	TRBV12-3/TRBV12-4	14	TRBJ2-3	-	ASSSGAGSFTDTQY
many	TRBV20-1	13	TRBJ2-5	-	SAPPHSGVQETQY
-	TRBV3-1	11	TRBJ2-3	-	ASCGQLTDTQY
few	TRBV7-2	13	TRBJ2-3	TRBD1	ASSLTGQGTDTQY